This T cell receptor beta chain emerged from a study of radiation and T cells in renal cell carcinoma. Turning to the study itself: Nephrectomy followed 15 Gy stereotactic body radiation by 4 weeks. Study conclusions and caveats: Top tumor clonotypes rose in blood 2 weeks post-radiation, then contracted.

Regarding time point: blood 2 weeks post-SBRT. As for treatment: 15 Gy SBRT to primary tumor, nephrectomy 4 weeks later. Only in-frame clones appear in the TCRdb table, and some are missing; sequencing was by immunoSEQ multiplex PCR. The data contain 45,000 to 55,000 clones, roughly 78% of them singletons. The CDR3 has 16 residues. Per germline, CDR1 SGHAT and CDR2 FQNNGV. The ends lost 4 bases at V and 7 bases at J; junction bases unmatched: 13. A word on this clone: No antigen is known for it.

The sample was blood, taken from a patient whose treatment included radiotherapy and nephrectomy. The receptor's source is a woman in her seventies with renal cell carcinoma. The rearrangement uses TRBV11-2 and TRBJ2-7; 10 bases are shared with TRBD2. CDR3 DNA sequence: TGTGCCAGCAGCTACCCGGGAGTTAGCGGGAGGAGTGAGCAGTACTTC. Translating it yields CASSYPGVSGRSEQYF.